This T cell receptor beta chain was obtained from a study of T cell responses to AZD1222 COVID-19 vaccine. Study-wide context: Pooled together were second doses at about 4 or about 12 weeks.

Comment on this clone: Its antigen is as yet unknown.

The method was immunoSEQ multiplex PCR; TCRdb's version includes in-frame clones alone and lacks a portion of them. The sample consists of 120,000 or so clones, over 75% of them appearing once. Study-level points and caveats: Vaccine-related CD4 TCRs covered spike, predominating at 160-218 and 743-854. Receipt of two AZD1222 doses was followed by a rise in Spike-specific TCR breadth and depth.

The length of the CDR3 is 15 residues. CDR1 is PRHDT and CDR2 is FYEKMQ in the germline V gene (reference sequence). V was pared by 5 bases and J by 2 bases, with 15 bases between. The sequences come from peripheral blood, collected on day 0 of AZD1222 vaccination. The chain couples TRBV13 to TRBJ2-5; D not certain. The receptor was isolated from an adult in good health. CDR3 amino acids: CASSPDPRNQETQYF. Written as DNA, the CDR3 is TGTGCCAGCAGCCCCGACCCCAGGAATCAAGAGACCCAGTACTTC.